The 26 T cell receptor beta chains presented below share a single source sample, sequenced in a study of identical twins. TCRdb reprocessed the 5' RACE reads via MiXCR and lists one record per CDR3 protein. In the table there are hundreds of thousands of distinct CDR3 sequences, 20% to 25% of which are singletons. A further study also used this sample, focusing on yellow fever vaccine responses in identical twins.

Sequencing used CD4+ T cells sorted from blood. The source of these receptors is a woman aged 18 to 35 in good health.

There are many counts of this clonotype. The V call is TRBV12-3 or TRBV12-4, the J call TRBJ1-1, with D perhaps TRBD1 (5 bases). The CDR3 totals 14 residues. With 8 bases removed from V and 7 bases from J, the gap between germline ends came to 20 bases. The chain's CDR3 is CASSGGGWLGEAFF. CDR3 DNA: TGTGCCAGCTCGGGTGGGGGGTGGCTCGGTGAAGCTTTCTTT.

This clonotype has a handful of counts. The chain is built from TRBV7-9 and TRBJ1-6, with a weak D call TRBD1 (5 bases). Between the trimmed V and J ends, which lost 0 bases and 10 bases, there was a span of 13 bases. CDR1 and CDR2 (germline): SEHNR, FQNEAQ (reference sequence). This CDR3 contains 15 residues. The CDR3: CASSLASVRGSPLHF. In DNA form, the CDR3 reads TGTGCCAGCAGCTTAGCCTCCGTTCGGGGCTCACCCCTCCACTTT.

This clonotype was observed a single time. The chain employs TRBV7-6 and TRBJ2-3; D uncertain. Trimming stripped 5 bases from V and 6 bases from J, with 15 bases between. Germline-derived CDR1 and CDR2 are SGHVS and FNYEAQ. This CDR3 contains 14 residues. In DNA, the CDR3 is TGTGCCAGCAGCCCCCGAGTCCTCGGGGATACGCAGTATTTT. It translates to CASSPRVLGDTQYF.

Here the CDR3 DNA reads TGCGCCAGCAGCAGGACCGGGACTAGCGGGTTCACAGATACGCAGTATTTT. Amino acid sequence: CASSRTGTSGFTDTQYF. The chain is built from TRBV5-1 and TRBJ2-3; TRBD2 matches 12 bases. V gave up 4 bases and J gave up 2 bases; unmatched junction bases: 8. Germline V gene data show CDR1 as SGHRS and CDR2 as YFSETQ. This CDR3 has 17 residues.

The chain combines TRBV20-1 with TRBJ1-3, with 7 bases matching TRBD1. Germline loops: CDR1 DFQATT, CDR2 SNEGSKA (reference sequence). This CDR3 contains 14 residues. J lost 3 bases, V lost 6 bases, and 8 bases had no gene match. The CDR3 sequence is CSAPIDRVGNTIYF. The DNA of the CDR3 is TGCAGTGCCCCTATCGACAGGGTTGGAAACACCATATATTTT.

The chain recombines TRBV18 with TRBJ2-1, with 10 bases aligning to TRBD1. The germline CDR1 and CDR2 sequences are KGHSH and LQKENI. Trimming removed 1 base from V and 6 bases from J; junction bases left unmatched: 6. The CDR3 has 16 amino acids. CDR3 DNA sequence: TGTGCCAGCTCACCACGGTCCGGACAGGGGGTCAATGAGCAGTTCTTC. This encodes CASSPRSGQGVNEQFF.

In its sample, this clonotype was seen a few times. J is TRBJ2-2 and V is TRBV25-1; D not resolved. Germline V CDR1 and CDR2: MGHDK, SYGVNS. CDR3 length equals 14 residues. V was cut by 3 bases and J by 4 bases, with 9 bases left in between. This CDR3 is CASSDDPPTGELFF. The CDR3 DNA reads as TGTGCCAGCAGTGATGATCCACCCACCGGGGAGCTGTTTTTT. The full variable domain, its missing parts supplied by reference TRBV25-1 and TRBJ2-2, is EADIYQTPRYLVIGTGKKITLECSQTMGHDKMYWYQQDPGMELHLIHYSYGVNSTEKGDLSSESTVSRIRTEHFPLTLESARPSHTSQYLCASSDDPPTGELFFGEGSRLTVL.

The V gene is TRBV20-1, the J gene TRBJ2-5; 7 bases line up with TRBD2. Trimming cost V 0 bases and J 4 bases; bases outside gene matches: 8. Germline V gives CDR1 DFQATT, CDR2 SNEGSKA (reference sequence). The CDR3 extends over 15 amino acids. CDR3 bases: TGCAGTGCTAGAGAGGCTAGCGGCAACTCAGAGACCCAGTACTTC. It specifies CSAREASGNSETQYF.

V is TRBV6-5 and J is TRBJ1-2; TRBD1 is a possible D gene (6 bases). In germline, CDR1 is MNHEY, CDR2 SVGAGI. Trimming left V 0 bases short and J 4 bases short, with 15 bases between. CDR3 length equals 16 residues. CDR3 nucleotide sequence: TGTGCCAGCAGTTACTCGAGATTGGGGGCAGGCTATGGCTACACCTTC. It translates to CASSYSRLGAGYGYTF.

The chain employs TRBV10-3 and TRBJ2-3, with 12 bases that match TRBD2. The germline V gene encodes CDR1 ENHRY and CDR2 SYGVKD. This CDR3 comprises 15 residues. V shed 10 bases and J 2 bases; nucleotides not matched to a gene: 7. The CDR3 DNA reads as TGTGCCACTAGACTAGCGGGGGAGAACACAGATACGCAGTATTTT. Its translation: CATRLAGENTDTQYF.

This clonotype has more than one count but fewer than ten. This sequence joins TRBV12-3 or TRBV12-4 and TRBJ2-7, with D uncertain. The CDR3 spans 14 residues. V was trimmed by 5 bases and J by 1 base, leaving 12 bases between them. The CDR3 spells CASSTPLRSYEQYF. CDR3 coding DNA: TGTGCCAGCAGTACCCCCCTAAGGTCCTACGAGCAGTACTTC.

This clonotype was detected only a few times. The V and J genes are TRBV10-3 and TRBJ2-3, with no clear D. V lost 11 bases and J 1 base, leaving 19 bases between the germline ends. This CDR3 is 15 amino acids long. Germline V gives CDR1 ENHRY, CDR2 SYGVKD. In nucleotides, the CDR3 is TGTGCCGTACGGTCTGGAGCGACTGGCACAGATACGCAGTATTTT. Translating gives CAVRSGATGTDTQYF.

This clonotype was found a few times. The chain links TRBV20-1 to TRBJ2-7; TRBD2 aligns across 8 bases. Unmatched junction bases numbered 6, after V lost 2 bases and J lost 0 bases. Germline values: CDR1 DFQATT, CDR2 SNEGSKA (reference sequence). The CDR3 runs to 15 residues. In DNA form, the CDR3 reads TGCAGTGCTAGAACCCCGGGGGGGGGCTCCTACGAGCAGTACGTC. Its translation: CSARTPGGGSYEQYV.

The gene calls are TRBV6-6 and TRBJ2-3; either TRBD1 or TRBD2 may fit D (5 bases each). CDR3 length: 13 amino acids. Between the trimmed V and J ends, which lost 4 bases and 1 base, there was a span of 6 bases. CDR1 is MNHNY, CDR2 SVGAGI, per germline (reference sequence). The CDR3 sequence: CASSWDGTDTQYF. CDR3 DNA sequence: TGTGCCAGCAGTTGGGACGGCACAGATACGCAGTATTTT.

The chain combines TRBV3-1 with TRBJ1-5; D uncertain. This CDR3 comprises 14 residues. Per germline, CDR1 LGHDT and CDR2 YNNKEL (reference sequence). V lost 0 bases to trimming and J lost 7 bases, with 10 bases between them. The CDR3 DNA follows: TGTGCCAGCAGCCAAGATCTTGGGGTACAGCCCCAGCATTTT. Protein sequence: CASSQDLGVQPQHF.

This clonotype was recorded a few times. The CDR3 region is CASSQANLALANTGELFF. The CDR3 DNA reads TGTGCCAGCAGCCAAGCCAACCTAGCACTAGCGAACACCGGGGAGCTGTTTTTT. V is TRBV3-1 and J is TRBJ2-2; D is possibly TRBD2 (5 bases). Germline lookup yields CDR1 LGHDT and CDR2 YNNKEL (reference sequence). Deletions cut 1 base from V and 0 bases from J, with 15 bases between. The CDR3 contains 18 residues.

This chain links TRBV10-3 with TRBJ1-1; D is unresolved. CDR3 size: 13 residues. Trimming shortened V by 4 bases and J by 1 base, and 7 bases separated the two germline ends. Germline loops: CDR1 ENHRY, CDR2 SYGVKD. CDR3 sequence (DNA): TGTGCCATCAGTGTAACAGAGAACACTGAAGCTTTCTTT. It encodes CAISVTENTEAFF.

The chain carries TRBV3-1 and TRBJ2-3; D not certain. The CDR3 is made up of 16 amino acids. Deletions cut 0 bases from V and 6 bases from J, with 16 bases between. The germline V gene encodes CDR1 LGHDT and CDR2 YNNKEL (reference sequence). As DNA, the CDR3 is TGTGCCAGCAGCCAAGATCGGAGCCAGTTTAGGGATACGCAGTATTTT. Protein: CASSQDRSQFRDTQYF.

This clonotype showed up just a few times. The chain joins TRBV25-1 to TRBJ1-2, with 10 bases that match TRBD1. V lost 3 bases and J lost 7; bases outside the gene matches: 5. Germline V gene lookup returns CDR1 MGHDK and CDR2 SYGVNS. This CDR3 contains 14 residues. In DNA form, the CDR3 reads TGTGCCAGCAGTGATCGACAGGGGGCTTTTGGCTACACCTTC. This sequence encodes CASSDRQGAFGYTF.

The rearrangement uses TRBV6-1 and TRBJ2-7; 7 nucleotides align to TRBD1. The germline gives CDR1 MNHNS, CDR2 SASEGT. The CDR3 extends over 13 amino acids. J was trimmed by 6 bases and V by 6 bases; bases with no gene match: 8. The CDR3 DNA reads TGTGCCAGCAGGTCCCGGGACAGTGTCGAGCAGTACGTC. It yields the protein CASRSRDSVEQYV.

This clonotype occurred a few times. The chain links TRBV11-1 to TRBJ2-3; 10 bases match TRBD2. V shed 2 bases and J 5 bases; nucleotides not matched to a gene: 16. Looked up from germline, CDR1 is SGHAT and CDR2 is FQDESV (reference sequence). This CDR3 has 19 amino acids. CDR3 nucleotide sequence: TGTGCCAGCAGCTTATGGCAAGCGGGAGGGCCGACCCCGGTAGATACGCAGTATTTT. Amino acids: CASSLWQAGGPTPVDTQYF.

CDR3 nucleotide sequence: TGTGCCAGCTCCCTTCTTTCCAGGACAGGGGGCAACGAGCAGTACGTC. Translation gives CASSLLSRTGGNEQYV. The chain combines TRBV6-1 with TRBJ2-7; TRBD1 matches 11 bases. The trim removed 8 bases at V and 5 bases at J, leaving 14 bases unmatched. CDR3 length equals 16 residues. Germline values: CDR1 MNHNS, CDR2 SASEGT.

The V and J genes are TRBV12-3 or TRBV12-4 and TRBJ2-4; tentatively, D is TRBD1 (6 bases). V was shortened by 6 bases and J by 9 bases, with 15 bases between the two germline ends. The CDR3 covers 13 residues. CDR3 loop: CASSRGGGRIQYF. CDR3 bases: TGTGCCAGCAGCCGTGGGGGCGGTCGCATTCAGTACTTC.

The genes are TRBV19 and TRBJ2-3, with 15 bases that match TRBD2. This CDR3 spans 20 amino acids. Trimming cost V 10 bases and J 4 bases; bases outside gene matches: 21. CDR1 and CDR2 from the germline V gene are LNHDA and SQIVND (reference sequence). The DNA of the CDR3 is TGTGCCATTCCGCGGACTAGCGGGGGGGCCTCGGTTTATTGCGCAGATACGCAGTATTTT. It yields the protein CAIPRTSGGASVYCADTQYF.

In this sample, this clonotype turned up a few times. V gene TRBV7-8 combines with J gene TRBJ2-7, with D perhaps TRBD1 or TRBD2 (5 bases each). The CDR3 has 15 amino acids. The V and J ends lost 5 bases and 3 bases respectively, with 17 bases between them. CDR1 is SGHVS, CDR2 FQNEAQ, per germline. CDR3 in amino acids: CASSATRDGNYEQYF. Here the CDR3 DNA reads TGTGCCAGCAGCGCCACCCGGGACGGAAACTACGAGCAGTACTTC.

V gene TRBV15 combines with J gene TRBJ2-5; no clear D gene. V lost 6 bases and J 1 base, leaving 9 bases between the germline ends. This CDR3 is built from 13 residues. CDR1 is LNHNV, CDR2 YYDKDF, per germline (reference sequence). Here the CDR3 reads CATSSSFQETQYF. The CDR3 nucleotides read TGTGCCACCAGTTCTAGTTTCCAAGAGACCCAGTACTTC.